This entry is about one TCR beta chain. Its ends do not fully match the called genes, so a read error is possible. The source of the sample is a study of T cell changes during pregnancy in multiple sclerosis. From germline, CDR1 is SGDLS and CDR2 YYNGEE. The CDR3 is made up of 14 amino acids. Sequencing used immunoSEQ multiplex PCR; TCRdb keeps in-frame clones, though not all of them. The data contain approximately 90,000 clones, about 92% of them seen just once; the ten biggest clones take up more than 2%. The sequence was collected from a female donor with multiple sclerosis, enrolled in a pregnancy study. The V gene is TRBV9, the J gene TRBJ2-3; 7 bases map to TRBD1. Material: peripheral blood, obtained after pregnancy. CDR3: CASSEGASKDTQYF. In DNA form, the CDR3 reads TGTGCCAGCAGCGAGGGGGCTAGCAAAGATACGCAGTATTTT.